Listed below are T cell receptor beta chains from one sample, sequenced in a study of immune cell composition in non-small cell lung cancer. The repertoire was sequenced with immunoSEQ multiplex PCR; TCRdb's copy has only in-frame clones and lacks some. The sample has about 5,900 clones; 87% are singletons. The sequenced sample consisted of non-adjacent lung tissue. These receptors all stem from a human donor with non-small cell lung cancer. CDR3s include the opening cysteine and the closing phenylalanine or tryptophan. The D gene is left open where the match is weak. Some rows mark clone size as missing; the rest say once, few, many or name a class of expanded clone.

clone size,J gene,V gene,D gene,CDR3 DNA,CDR3 protein
NA,TRBJ2-1,TRBV7-6,NA,TGTGCCAGCAGCTCAGGGGTACAGCAGTTCTTC,CASSSGVQQFF
NA,TRBJ1-1,TRBV28,TRBD1,TGTGCCAGCAGTTTTCTTAGGGGGCGCGGCACTGAAGCTTTCTTT,CASSFLRGRGTEAFF
NA,TRBJ2-1,TRBV11-2,TRBD1,TGTGCCAGCAGCTCAGGACAGGGGCCATACAATGAGCAGTTCTTC,CASSSGQGPYNEQFF
NA,TRBJ2-5,TRBV19,NA,TGTGCCAGTAGTAGCAGCGCTCGGGAGACCCAGTACTTC,CASSSSARETQYF
once,TRBJ2-3,TRBV5-1,NA,TGCGCCAGCAGACCGGGTCCTAGCACAGATACGCAGTATTTT,CASRPGPSTDTQYF
NA,TRBJ2-1,TRBV27,TRBD1,TGTGCCAGCAGTTTAGGGACAGGGGGCTGGGATGAGCAGTTCTTC,CASSLGTGGWDEQFF
NA,TRBJ1-4,TRBV18,NA,TGTGCCAGCTCACCCTCAAGGCAGGGGTATGAAAAACTGTTTTTT,CASSPSRQGYEKLFF
NA,TRBJ2-4,TRBV7-2,NA,TGTGCCAGCAGCTTGGGCTCAGGGGCCCCTCAGTACTTC,CASSLGSGAPQYF
NA,TRBJ1-3,TRBV30,NA,TGTGCCTGGACCTATAGGAGTGGAAACACCATATATTTT,CAWTYRSGNTIYF
NA,TRBJ2-1,TRBV28,NA,TGTGCCAGCAGGCCGTCCCGACAGGCCTACAATGAGCAGTTCTTC,CASRPSRQAYNEQFF
NA,TRBJ1-3,TRBV28,TRBD1,TGTGCCAGCAGCTCGGACAGGGAGAACCCAAACACCATATATTTT,CASSSDRENPNTIYF
NA,TRBJ2-1,TRBV11-2,TRBD1,TGTGCCAGCAGCCCTAGAGGACAGGCCTACAATGAGCAGTTCTTC,CASSPRGQAYNEQFF
once,TRBJ2-1,TRBV5-5,TRBD1,TGTGCCAGCAGCTTGGACAGGGGGCCGAGTGAGCAGTTCTTC,CASSLDRGPSEQFF
NA,TRBJ2-7,TRBV15,TRBD2,TGTGCCACCAGCAGAGATCCCCGAGAGGGGACTAGCGGGAGGCGCAGGCGGGAGCAGTACTTC,CATSRDPREGTSGRRRREQYF
NA,TRBJ1-2,TRBV30,NA,TGTGCCTGGAGTTTCCGGGACATCTTTAACTATGGCTACACCTTC,CAWSFRDIFNYGYTF
NA,TRBJ2-6,TRBV10-2,TRBD1,TGCGCCAGCAGACAGACAGGGTCTGGGGCCAACGTCCTGACTTTC,CASRQTGSGANVLTF
NA,TRBJ2-1,TRBV10-1,NA,TGCGCCAGCAGTGAAGGACTCGTAGGGAATGAGCAGTTCTTC,CASSEGLVGNEQFF
NA,TRBJ1-4,TRBV5-4,NA,TGTGCCAGCAGCTTGCAGTTAAATAATGAAAAACTGTTTTTT,CASSLQLNNEKLFF